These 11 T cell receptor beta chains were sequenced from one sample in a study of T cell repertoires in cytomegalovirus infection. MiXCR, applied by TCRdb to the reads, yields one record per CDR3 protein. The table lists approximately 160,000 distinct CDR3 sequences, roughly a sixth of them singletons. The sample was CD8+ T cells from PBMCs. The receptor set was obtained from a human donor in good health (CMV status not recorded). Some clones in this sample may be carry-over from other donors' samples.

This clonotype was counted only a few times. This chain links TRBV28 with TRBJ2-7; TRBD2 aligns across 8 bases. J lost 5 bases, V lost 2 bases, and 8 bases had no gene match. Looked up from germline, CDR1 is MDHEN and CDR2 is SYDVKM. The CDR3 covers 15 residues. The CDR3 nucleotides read TGTGCCAGCAGTTTAAGAGCGGGAGTCCGCCACGAGCAGTACTTC. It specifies CASSLRAGVRHEQYF.

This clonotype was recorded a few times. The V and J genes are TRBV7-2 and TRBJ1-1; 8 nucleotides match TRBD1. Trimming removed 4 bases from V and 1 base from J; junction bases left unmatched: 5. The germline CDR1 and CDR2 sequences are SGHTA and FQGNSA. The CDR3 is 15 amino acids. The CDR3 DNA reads TGTGCCAGCAGCTACTACAGGGGGGGGAACACTGAAGCTTTCTTT. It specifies CASSYYRGGNTEAFF.

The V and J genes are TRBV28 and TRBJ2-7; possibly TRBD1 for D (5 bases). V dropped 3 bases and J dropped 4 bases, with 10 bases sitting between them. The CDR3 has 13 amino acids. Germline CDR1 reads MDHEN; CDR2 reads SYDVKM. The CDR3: CASSFGQGYEQYF. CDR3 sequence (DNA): TGTGCCAGCAGTTTTGGGCAGGGATACGAGCAGTACTTC.

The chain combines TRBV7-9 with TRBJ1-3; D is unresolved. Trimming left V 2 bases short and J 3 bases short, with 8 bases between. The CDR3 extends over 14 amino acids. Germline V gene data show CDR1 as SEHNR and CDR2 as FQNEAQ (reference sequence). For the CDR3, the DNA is TGTGCCAGCAGCTTAACAGAAATTGGAAACACCATATATTTT. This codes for CASSLTEIGNTIYF.

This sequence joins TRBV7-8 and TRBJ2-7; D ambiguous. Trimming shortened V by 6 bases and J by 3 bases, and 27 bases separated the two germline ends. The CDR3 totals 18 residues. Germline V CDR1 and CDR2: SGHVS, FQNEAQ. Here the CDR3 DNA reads TGTGCCAGCAGGGGGTTCACCGACGGCTTGGGCGGACGCTACGAGCAGTACTTC. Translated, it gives CASRGFTDGLGGRYEQYF.

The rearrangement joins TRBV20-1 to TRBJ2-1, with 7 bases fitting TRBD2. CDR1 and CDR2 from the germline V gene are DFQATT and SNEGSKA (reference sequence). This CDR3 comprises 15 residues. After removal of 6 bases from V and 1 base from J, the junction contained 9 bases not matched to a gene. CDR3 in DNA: TGCAGTGCCCCCCGGCGGGAGTTTTCCTACAATGAGCAGTTCTTC. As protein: CSAPRREFSYNEQFF.

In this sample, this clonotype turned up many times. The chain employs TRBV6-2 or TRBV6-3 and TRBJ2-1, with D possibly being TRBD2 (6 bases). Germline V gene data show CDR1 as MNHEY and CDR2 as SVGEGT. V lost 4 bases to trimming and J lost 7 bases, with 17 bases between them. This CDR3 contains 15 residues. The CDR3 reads CASSSSSSERNEQFF. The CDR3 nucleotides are TGTGCCAGCAGTTCCTCCTCTAGCGAGAGAAATGAGCAGTTCTTC.

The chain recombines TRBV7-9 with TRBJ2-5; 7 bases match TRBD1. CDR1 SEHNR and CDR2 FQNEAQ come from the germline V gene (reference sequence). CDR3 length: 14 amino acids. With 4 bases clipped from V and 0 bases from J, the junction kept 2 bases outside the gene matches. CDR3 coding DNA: TGTGCCAGCAGCTCACAGGGGTACCAAGAGACCCAGTACTTC. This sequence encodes CASSSQGYQETQYF.

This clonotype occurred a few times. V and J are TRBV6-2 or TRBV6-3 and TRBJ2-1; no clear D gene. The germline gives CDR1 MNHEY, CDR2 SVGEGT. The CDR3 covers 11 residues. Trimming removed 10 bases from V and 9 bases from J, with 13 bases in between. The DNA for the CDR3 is TGTGCCACCAACCTCATCGGTGAGCAGTTCTTC. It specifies CATNLIGEQFF.

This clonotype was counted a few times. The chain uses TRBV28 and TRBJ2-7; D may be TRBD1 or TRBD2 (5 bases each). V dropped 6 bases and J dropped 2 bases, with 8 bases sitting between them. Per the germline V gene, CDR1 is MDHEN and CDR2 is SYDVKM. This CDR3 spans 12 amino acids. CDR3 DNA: TGTGCCAGCAGACGGGGACCCTACGAGCAGTACTTC. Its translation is CASRRGPYEQYF.

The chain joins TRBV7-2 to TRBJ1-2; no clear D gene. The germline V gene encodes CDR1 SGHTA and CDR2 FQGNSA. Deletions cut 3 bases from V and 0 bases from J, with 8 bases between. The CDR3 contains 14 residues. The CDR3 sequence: CASSLGRTNYGYTF. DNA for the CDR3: TGTGCCAGCAGCTTGGGGAGAACTAACTATGGCTACACCTTC.